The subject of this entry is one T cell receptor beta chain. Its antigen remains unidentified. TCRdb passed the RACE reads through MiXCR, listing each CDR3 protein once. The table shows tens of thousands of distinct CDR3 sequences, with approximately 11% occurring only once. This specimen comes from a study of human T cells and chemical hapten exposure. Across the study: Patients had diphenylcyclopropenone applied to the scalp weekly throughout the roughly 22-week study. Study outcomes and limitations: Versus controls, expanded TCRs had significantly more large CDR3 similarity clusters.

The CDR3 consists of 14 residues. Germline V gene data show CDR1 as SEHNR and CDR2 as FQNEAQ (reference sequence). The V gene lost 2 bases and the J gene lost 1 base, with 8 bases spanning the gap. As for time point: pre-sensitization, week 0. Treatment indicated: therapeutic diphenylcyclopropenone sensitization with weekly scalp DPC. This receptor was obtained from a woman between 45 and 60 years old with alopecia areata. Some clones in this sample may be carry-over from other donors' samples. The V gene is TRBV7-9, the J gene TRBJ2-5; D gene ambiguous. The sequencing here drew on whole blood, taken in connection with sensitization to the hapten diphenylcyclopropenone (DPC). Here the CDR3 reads CASSLLDFQETQYF. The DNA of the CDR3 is TGTGCCAGCAGCTTATTGGATTTCCAAGAGACCCAGTACTTC.